This T cell receptor beta chain was profiled in a study of blood T cell dynamics during melanoma immunotherapy (dated by TCRdb to the early 2020s). Turning to the overall study: The patients had metastatic melanoma and were given first-line pembrolizumab or nivolumab plus ipilimumab as standard of care in the United Kingdom. Consecutive patients formed a training cohort, and a further independent group of patients from the same centre was pooled into an external validation set. To identify early correlates of response, the study profiled peripheral T cell receptor repertoires in patients with metastatic melanoma before and after one cycle of checkpoint inhibitor therapy. Paper-wide results and their limitations: Patients who later achieved disease control showed a bifurcated PBMC repertoire reorganization at W3, with increased clonality or increased diversity, unlike progressors. The relatively small sample size was acknowledged as a potential limitation on generalization of the results. Whether the T cell clones driving repertoire changes were melanoma-specific or reflected general immune activation could not be determined in the study.

The CDR3 sequence holds 13 residues, the cysteine and phenylalanine included. Just the 39-base CDR3 DNA is kept, in frame starting at base 1. Reading the germline V gene gives CDR1 SNHLY and CDR2 FYNNEI. The V end loses 6 bases and the J end loses 9 bases, and a stretch of 15 bases separates them. For every bulk PBMC sample, a fixed 350 ng of DNA was loaded. Following the manufacturer instructions, the immunoSEQ TCRb Assay kit was used to amplify TCR beta CDR3 sequences from genomic DNA. The KAPA Library Quantification Kit for Illumina platforms was used to quantify the pooled libraries by qPCR. Sequencing of the pooled libraries was done on an Illumina NextSeq 500, with clustering at roughly 0.55-1.2 pM. The authors' pipeline ran thus. The TCR data were analyzed using immunoSEQ ANALYZER and the R LymphoSeq package. A rearrangement efficiency score was calculated as productive divided by the sum of productive and non-productive CDR3 sequences. Within each patient, timepoints were compared pairwise for clonality, measured with the Gini coefficient, and for diversity, measured with the Renyi index at alpha=1. In LymphoSeq, clonal relatedness was computed using an edit distance of 3, and repertoire similarity was computed using the Bhattacharyya coefficient. To classify response, a linear discriminant analysis based on week-3 changes in clonality and diversity was built with the R MASS and caret packages. TCRdb provides this immuneACCESS table in a form limited to in-frame rearrangements. Some clones are lacking; in checked studies, under half of them reflect an unresolved V gene, and why the rest are absent is not known. The V and J calls and clone size are taken from that table; D and trimming were inferred from the DNA. Here the sample has roughly 25,000 clones; around 88% occur a single time. 4.6% of the sample comes from the top ten.

Per the publication, the time point label means: pre-treatment baseline. Blood samples were taken before treatment (T0) and at week 3 (W3), following the first cycle of checkpoint blockade. Except for two patients with rapid clinical progression, response was assessed 12 weeks after the first infusion by RECIST 1.1; disease control meant complete response, partial response or stable disease. Any patient who had received prior systemic cancer treatment, was on concomitant immunosuppressant therapy or had synchronous other active malignancies was excluded. Both bulk PBMC and plasma cell-free DNA were sequenced for TCR beta so that circulating cells and T cell turnover could be tracked. PBMC were isolated from blood with Lymphoprep and SepMate tubes, followed by red cell lysis. QIAamp DNA Blood Mini kits were used to extract DNA from PBMC and from sorted T cell subsets. On this clone: Its binding antigen is unknown. Per-base quality was not reported, and no clone a single base away is much larger than it.

The origin of this receptor is a human donor with melanoma. The starting material was blood, obtained from a patient treated with checkpoint blockade. The rearranged chain carries TRBV2 and TRBJ2-1; the D gene is unclear. The nucleotides read TGTGCCAGCAGACCTGAGTATAGAGGTGAGCAGTTCTTC. Its translation reads: CASRPEYRGEQFF.